One sample yielded the 4 T cell receptor beta chains listed below, sequenced in a study of blood T cell repertoires in COVID-19. The method was immunoSEQ multiplex PCR; TCRdb's version includes in-frame clones alone and lacks a portion of them. The data hold 270,000 or so clones, with under 90% observed a single time. The sample taken for sequencing was peripheral blood. Receptors were obtained from a middle-aged woman who had recovered from COVID-19.

The CDR3 loop is CASSLVSSSNEQFF. The CDR3 nucleotides are TGTGCCAGCAGCTTAGTATCGAGTAGCAATGAGCAGTTCTTC. The chain couples TRBV7-9 to TRBJ2-1; no definite D call. Trimming shortened V by 1 base and J by 6 bases, and 10 bases separated the two germline ends. Germline V lookup: CDR1 SEHNR, CDR2 FQNEAQ (reference sequence). This CDR3 is 14 amino acids long.

This chain connects TRBV5-6 to TRBJ1-6; 9 positions match TRBD1. Trimming cost V 3 bases and J 8 bases; bases outside gene matches: 9. CDR1 is SGHDT, CDR2 YYEEEE, per germline. The CDR3 loop spans 16 amino acids. This CDR3 is CASSWPDRGEDSPLHF. The CDR3 DNA sequence: TGTGCCAGCAGCTGGCCGGACAGGGGAGAGGATTCACCCCTCCACTTT.

The rearrangement uses TRBV4-1 and TRBJ1-4, with 7 nucleotides matching TRBD1. The germline gives CDR1 MGHRA, CDR2 YSYEKL. This CDR3 comprises 15 residues. V trimming: 0 bases; J trimming: 7 bases; junction bases outside the gene matches: 5. In DNA form, the CDR3 reads TGCGCCAGCAGCCAAGATTTGGGGACAGCTGAAAAACTGTTTTTT. Translation gives CASSQDLGTAEKLFF.

This chain uses TRBV28 with TRBJ2-7; 8 bases fit TRBD2. Trimming at V came to 8 bases and at J to 6 bases, leaving 9 bases not matched to a gene. This CDR3 has 13 amino acids. Germline CDR1 is MDHEN and CDR2 is SYDVKM. The CDR3 sequence is CASVTSGGAEQYF. Here the CDR3 DNA reads TGTGCCAGCGTTACTAGCGGAGGTGCCGAGCAGTACTTC.